This TCR beta chain came from a study of cytomegalovirus exposure and HLA in healthy donors. This CDR3 region has 12 residues. The ends were cut back, 3 bases at V and 9 bases at J, with 9 bases in the middle. Germline-derived CDR1 and CDR2 are LGHNA and YNFKEQ. Vbeta (60) and Jbeta (13) primers were used in the PCR. Under the authors' procedure: Counted up in a later analysis, unique TCR beta chains came to about 83 million, with around 10 million shared. Profiled with immunoSEQ multiplex PCR; TCRdb holds only in-frame clones, not every one. V and J calls and clone size are copied from that table; D and trimming were computed from the DNA. The sample holds some 130,000 clones; about 80% are singletons and the top ten take just over 1%. Study-wide results and limits: When a later analysis was performed, an Asian-associated ancestry cluster reportedly had fewer N-insertions than the roughly 700-donor mean. One cluster of highly shared sequence variants probably arose as a sequencing artifact.

Everyone who donated was a healthy bone marrow donor. As for this clone: The antigen remains unidentified.

The specimen sequenced was PBMCs. V gene TRBV4-2 combines with J gene TRBJ2-1, with TRBD2 as a possible D gene (6 bases). The receptor was derived from a human donor in good health. The CDR3 reads CASSQASAEQFF. The CDR3 DNA sequence: TGTGCCAGCAGCCAGGCTAGCGCTGAGCAGTTCTTC.